This T cell receptor beta chain appears in the sequencing data of a study of blood T cells in healthy people across ages. Next came a second PCR, run for roughly 6 to 11 cycles, which used a sample-barcoded 5' primer along with a J-beta primer mix. One entry per CDR3 protein results from TCRdb running MiXCR on the 5' RACE reads. The data contain about 1.7 million distinct CDR3 sequences, over 25% of them singletons. As concerns this clonotype: The antigen remains unidentified.

Study results and limitations: Researchers report that TCR beta diversity correlated strongly with naive T cell percentage. A conclusive naive versus antigen-experienced comparison was prevented by the unsorted PBMCs.

Losses at the gene ends were 6 bases for V and 7 bases for J; bases not matched to a gene: 6. The CDR3 contains 13 residues. The sample taken for sequencing was blood. The TCR was taken from a woman aged 30 to 39 in good health. The rearrangement joins TRBV12-3 or TRBV12-4 to TRBJ2-1, with 7 bases identical to TRBD2. The chain's CDR3 is CASSRTSWNEQFF. Here the CDR3 DNA reads TGTGCCAGCAGCCGGACTAGTTGGAATGAGCAGTTCTTC.